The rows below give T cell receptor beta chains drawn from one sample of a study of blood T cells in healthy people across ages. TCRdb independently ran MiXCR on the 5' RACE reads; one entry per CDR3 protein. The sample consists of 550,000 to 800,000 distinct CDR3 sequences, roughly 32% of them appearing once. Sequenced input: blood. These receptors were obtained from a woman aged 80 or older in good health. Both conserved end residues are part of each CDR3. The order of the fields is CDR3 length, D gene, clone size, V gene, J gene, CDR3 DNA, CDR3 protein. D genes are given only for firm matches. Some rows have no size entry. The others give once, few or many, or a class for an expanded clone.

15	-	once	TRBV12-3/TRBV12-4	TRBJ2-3	TGTGCCAGCAGTTTGGGGAGATTGGGAGCAGATACGCAGTATTTC	CASSLGRLGADTQYF
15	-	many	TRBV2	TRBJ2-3	TGTGCCAGCAGTGATCCCGGCCGGAGAACAGATACGCAGTATTTT	CASSDPGRRTDTQYF
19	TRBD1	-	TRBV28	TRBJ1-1	TGTGCCTGCAGTTTATGGGGACAGGGGGCGCGGTGGGGGAACACTGAAGCTTTCTTT	CACSLWGQGARWGNTEAFF
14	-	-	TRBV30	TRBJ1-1	TGTGCCTGGAGTGTACGTGGTACAGACCGTGAAGCTTTCTTT	CAWSVRGTDREAFF
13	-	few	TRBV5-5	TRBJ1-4	TGTGCCAGCAGCCTGATAACCGATGAAAAACTGTTTTTT	CASSLITDEKLFF
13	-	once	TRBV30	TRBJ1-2	TGTGCCTGGAAAGGAGAGGGGAGCTATGGCTACACCTTC	CAWKGEGSYGYTF
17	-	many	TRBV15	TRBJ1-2	TGTGCCACCAGCAGAGCAGTTGCAGGCCCATCTAACTATGGCTACACCTTC	CATSRAVAGPSNYGYTF
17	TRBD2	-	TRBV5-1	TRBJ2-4	TGCGCCAGCAGCTTGGTAATTGGGACTAGCGGGAGTGGCATTCAGTACTTC	CASSLVIGTSGSGIQYF
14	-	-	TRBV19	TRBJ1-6	TGTGCCGGTACCAACAGGGCAATAAATTCACCCCTCCACTTT	CAGTNRAINSPLHF
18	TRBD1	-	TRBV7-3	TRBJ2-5	TGTGCCAGCAGCTTAAATCTGGCAGGGGGTAGTAATTCGTATGAGCAGTACTTC	CASSLNLAGGSNSYEQYF